The 13 T cell receptor beta chains below come from one sample, sequenced in a study of shared clonotypes between healthy human individuals. The data were produced by immunoSEQ multiplex PCR, yet TCRdb's version contains in-frame clones alone and is incomplete. Among about 2.4 million clones listed, more than 85% were seen once. Sequenced: naive CD4+ T cells from PBMCs. Regarding subset: CD45RA+ positively selected. Receptors were obtained from a man between 18 and 29 years old in good health. Some clones in this sample may be carry-over from other donors' samples.

The chain has TRBV7-2 and TRBJ2-1; D ambiguous. V was clipped by 1 base and J by 6 bases, with 4 bases between them. Germline V gives CDR1 SGHTA, CDR2 FQGNSA. The CDR3 has 12 amino acids. This CDR3 is CASSLVPNEQFF. DNA of the CDR3: TGTGCCAGCAGCTTAGTCCCCAATGAGCAGTTCTTC. The full variable domain, rest sourced from reference TRBV7-2 and TRBJ2-1, is GAGVSQSPSNKVTEKGKDVELRCDPISGHTALYWYRQSLGQGLEFLIYFQGNSAPDKSGLPSDRFSAERTGGSVSTLTIQRTQQEDSAVYLCASSLVPNEQFFGPGTRLTVL.

This clone showed up just once. The V gene is TRBV5-5, the J gene TRBJ1-1; TRBD1 is a possible D gene (6 bases). The CDR3 is 17 residues long. Germline loops: CDR1 SGHKS, CDR2 YYEKEE (reference sequence). Trimming left V 3 bases short and J 5 bases short, with 23 bases between. The CDR3 DNA follows: TGTGCCAGCAGCTGGGGGGGATGGACGCCCGACAGGACTGAAGCTTTCTTT. It is translated as CASSWGGWTPDRTEAFF.

This sequence joins TRBV6-6 and TRBJ2-7; 7 nucleotides align to TRBD1. The junction had 8 bases not matched to a gene; V was cut back by 5 bases and J by 7 bases. Germline V CDR1 and CDR2: MNHNY, SVGAGI (reference sequence). CDR3 length equals 13 residues. CDR3 residues: CASSPGTAREQYF. The DNA for the CDR3 is TGTGCCAGCAGTCCAGGGACAGCTAGGGAGCAGTACTTC.

The CDR3 DNA reads TGTGCCAGCTCACTTAGGCCCGGAGAGACCCAGTACTTC. Protein sequence: CASSLRPGETQYF. The rearrangement joins TRBV18 to TRBJ2-5; no firm D call. Germline CDR1 KGHSH, CDR2 LQKENI. The CDR3 contains 13 residues. Trimming removed 4 bases from V and 4 bases from J, with 10 bases in between.

This rearrangement joins TRBV5-1 to TRBJ2-5; no reliable D call. This CDR3 comprises 14 residues. V gave up 0 bases and J gave up 2 bases, with 8 bases separating them. The germline V gene has CDR1 SGHRS and CDR2 YFSETQ. CDR3 coding DNA: TGCGCCAGCAGCTTGGAATCAGGTCAAGAGACCCAGTACTTC. The encoded protein is CASSLESGQETQYF.

The gene calls are TRBV7-8 and TRBJ1-5; possibly TRBD1 for D (5 bases). V lost 4 bases and J 4 bases, leaving 26 bases between the germline ends. This CDR3 is 19 amino acids long. The germline V gene encodes CDR1 SGHVS and CDR2 FQNEAQ. Here the CDR3 DNA reads TGTGCCAGCAGCTCAAATGGGTGGCGGGGCGAGGCGGCAAATCAGCCCCAGCATTTT. Translating gives CASSSNGWRGEAANQPQHF.

Of note for this clone: Distinct nucleotide sequences in the sample also encode this CDR3. The genes are TRBV30 and TRBJ2-1, with TRBD1 matching 10 bases. CDR3 size: 14 residues. Germline loops: CDR1 GTSNPN, CDR2 SVGIG (reference sequence). V lost 5 bases to trimming and J lost 3 bases; unmatched junction nucleotides: 4. The CDR3 spells CAWDRDRGYNEQFF. The CDR3 DNA follows: TGTGCCTGGGACCGGGACAGGGGCTACAATGAGCAGTTCTTC.

V and J are TRBV28 and TRBJ1-5; weak D call: TRBD1 (5 bases). V shed 6 bases and J shed 4 bases, with 25 bases lying between them. The CDR3 is 18 residues long. Germline V gene sequence: CDR1 MDHEN, CDR2 SYDVKM. CDR3 sequence: CASSQTWGPGRRNQPQHF. In DNA form, the CDR3 reads TGTGCCAGCAGCCAGACATGGGGACCCGGGCGTCGGAATCAGCCCCAGCATTTT.

This rearrangement joins TRBV7-9 to TRBJ2-7; either TRBD1 or TRBD2 may fit D (5 bases each). There are 13 residues in the CDR3. The germline gives CDR1 SEHNR, CDR2 FQNEAQ (reference sequence). Trimming removed 0 bases from V and 5 bases from J, with 8 bases in between. CDR3 region: CASSLAEGHEQYF. The CDR3 DNA reads as TGTGCCAGCAGCTTAGCAGAGGGGCACGAGCAGTACTTC.

V is TRBV4-1 and J is TRBJ2-3; possible D gene TRBD1, 6 bases. Germline loops: CDR1 MGHRA, CDR2 YSYEKL. CDR3 size: 14 residues. Trimming removed 2 bases at V and 5 bases at J, with 11 bases between. The CDR3: CASSQTQGRDTQYF. CDR3 bases: TGCGCCAGCAGCCAAACACAGGGACGAGATACGCAGTATTTT.

This clone was seen a single time. The V call is TRBV28, the J call TRBJ1-5; 8 positions agree with TRBD1. Looked up from germline, CDR1 is MDHEN and CDR2 is SYDVKM. The CDR3 runs 14 residues. Trimming removed 7 bases from V and 5 bases from J; junction bases left unmatched: 7. CDR3 DNA sequence: TGTGCCAGCAACTCCAACAGGGGGTATCAGCCCCAGCATTTT. Amino acids: CASNSNRGYQPQHF.

The chain has TRBV5-1 and TRBJ2-3; 9 positions match TRBD2. Germline V CDR1 and CDR2: SGHRS, YFSETQ. With 0 bases clipped from V and 0 bases from J, the junction kept 8 bases outside the gene matches. The CDR3 extends over 18 amino acids. Here the CDR3 DNA reads TGCGCCAGCAGCTTGGGGATAGCGGGAGCGGGCAGCACAGATACGCAGTATTTT. Protein: CASSLGIAGAGSTDTQYF.

The chain carries TRBV7-8 and TRBJ2-3; a possible D gene is TRBD2 (6 bases). The CDR3 length is 12 residues. Trimming left V 0 bases short and J 8 bases short, with 6 bases between. The germline CDR1 and CDR2 sequences are SGHVS and FQNEAQ. The CDR3 nucleotides read TGTGCCAGCAGCTTAGCCGGGGGTACGCAGTATTTT. It encodes CASSLAGGTQYF.